This T cell receptor beta chain derives from a study of OX40 agonist ivuxolimab in advanced cancers. The CDR3 is made up of 14 amino acids. CDR1 and CDR2 from the germline V gene are SEHNR and FQNEAQ (reference sequence). The V gene lost 0 bases and the J gene lost 1 base, with 4 bases spanning the gap. Profiled with immunoSEQ multiplex PCR; TCRdb holds only in-frame clones, not every one. The sample has about 82,000 clones, 75% to 90% seen once. This clone was detected only a few times. The sampling schedule covered blood at baseline, cycle 4 day 1, and cycle 7 day 1. Material: CD4+ or CD8+ T cells sorted from blood, obtained in a trial of the OX40 agonist ivuxolimab. The chain links TRBV7-9 to TRBJ1-3; the D is unclear. The receptor's source is an adult with an advanced solid tumor such as melanoma, head and neck, liver or kidney cancer. The CDR3 loop reads CASSLAGSGNTIYF. CDR3 DNA: TGTGCCAGCAGCTTAGCAGGATCTGGAAACACCATATATTTT.